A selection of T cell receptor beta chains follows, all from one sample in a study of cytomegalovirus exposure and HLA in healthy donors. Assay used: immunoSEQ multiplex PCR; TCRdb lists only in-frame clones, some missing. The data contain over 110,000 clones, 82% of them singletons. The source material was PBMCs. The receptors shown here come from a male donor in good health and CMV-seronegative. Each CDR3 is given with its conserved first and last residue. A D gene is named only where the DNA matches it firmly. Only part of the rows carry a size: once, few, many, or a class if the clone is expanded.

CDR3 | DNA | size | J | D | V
CASTVAGRGGNEQFF | TGTGCCAGCACGGTAGCGGGGCGAGGCGGCAATGAGCAGTTCTTC | once | TRBJ2-1 | TRBD2 | TRBV27
CASLSGTPSVGTEAFF | TGTGCCAGCCTGTCCGGGACTCCATCCGTCGGCACTGAAGCTTTCTTT | - | TRBJ1-1 | - | TRBV6-6
CASSLRGRAESSYEQYF | TGTGCCAGCAGCTTACGCGGGAGAGCCGAAAGCTCCTACGAGCAGTACTTC | - | TRBJ2-7 | TRBD2 | TRBV7-8
CAISESVAGIEQFF | TGTGCCATCAGTGAGTCGGTAGCGGGAATTGAGCAGTTCTTC | - | TRBJ2-1 | TRBD2 | TRBV10-3
CAGGALRHSPLHF | TGTGCCGGAGGGGCCCTGCGCCACTCACCCCTCCACTTT | - | TRBJ1-6 | - | TRBV30
CASRQTGNEQFF | TGCGCCAGCAGACAGACAGGGAATGAGCAGTTCTTC | - | TRBJ2-1 | TRBD1 | TRBV5-1
CASSLQGYTEAFF | TGTGCCAGCAGCTTACAGGGGTACACTGAAGCTTTCTTT | once | TRBJ1-1 | - | TRBV7-6
CASSETGRSYNEQFF | TGTGCCAGCAGTGAAACGGGAAGGTCCTACAATGAGCAGTTCTTC | - | TRBJ2-1 | - | TRBV2
CASSLLPGGGYSNQPQHF | TGTGCCAGCAGTTTATTACCAGGGGGCGGATATAGCAATCAGCCCCAGCATTTT | - | TRBJ1-5 | TRBD1 | TRBV28
CASRSGRDEQYF | TGTGCCAGCCGAAGCGGGAGGGATGAGCAGTACTTC | - | TRBJ2-7 | TRBD2 | TRBV27
CASSVGELAGLYNEQFF | TGTGCCAGCAGCGTAGGTGAACTAGCGGGACTCTACAATGAGCAGTTCTTC | few | TRBJ2-1 | TRBD2 | TRBV9
CASSSDSSEQYF | TGTGCCAGCAGCTCCGACAGTTCCGAGCAGTACTTC | - | TRBJ2-7 | - | TRBV7-2
CASSETSGSSSETQYF | TGTGCCAGCAGTGAGACTAGCGGGTCCAGTTCGGAGACCCAGTACTTC | - | TRBJ2-5 | TRBD2 | TRBV6-4
CASSLELGTAYGYTF | TGCGCCAGCAGCCTGGAACTGGGCACCGCCTATGGCTACACCTTC | - | TRBJ1-2 | - | TRBV5-1
CASSSGGGRPYEQYF | TGCGCCAGCAGCTCGGGGGGCGGGAGGCCCTACGAGCAGTACTTC | - | TRBJ2-7 | TRBD2 | TRBV5-1
CASGDNSGANVLTF | TGTGCCAGTGGGGACAATTCTGGGGCCAACGTCCTGACTTTC | - | TRBJ2-6 | - | TRBV19
CARVASGEETQYF | TGTGCCAGGGTAGCGTCGGGGGAAGAGACCCAGTACTTC | - | TRBJ2-5 | - | TRBV21-1
CAISESEGRERSYEQYF | TGTGCCATCAGTGAGTCTGAGGGGAGGGAGAGGTCCTACGAGCAGTACTTC | - | TRBJ2-7 | TRBD2 | TRBV10-3
CASHPSGHRLYGYTF | TGTGCCAGCCACCCATCGGGACACCGACTCTATGGCTACACCTTC | - | TRBJ1-2 | - | TRBV28
CASSIGAESTDTQYF | TGTGCCAGTAGTATAGGAGCGGAAAGCACAGATACGCAGTATTTT | - | TRBJ2-3 | - | TRBV19
CASSQDWLAGGLGEQFF | TGCGCCAGCAGCCAAGACTGGCTAGCGGGAGGACTCGGTGAGCAGTTCTTC | - | TRBJ2-1 | TRBD2 | TRBV4-3
CASSAWDSSSYEQYF | TGTGCCAGCAGCGCTTGGGACAGTTCCTCCTACGAGCAGTACTTC | - | TRBJ2-7 | TRBD1 | TRBV9
CAWSSQGGETQYF | TGTGCCTGGAGCTCCCAGGGTGGGGAGACCCAGTACTTC | - | TRBJ2-5 | - | TRBV30
CASSENNYEQYF | TGTGCCAGCAGTGAAAACAACTACGAGCAGTACTTC | few | TRBJ2-7 | - | TRBV6-1
CASTGPDRGQFF | TGCGCCAGCACAGGCCCAGATCGTGGGCAGTTCTTC | once | TRBJ2-1 | - | TRBV10-2
CASSWGAGGSGETQYF | TGTGCCAGCAGTTGGGGGGCAGGGGGCTCGGGAGAGACCCAGTACTTC | once | TRBJ2-5 | TRBD1 | TRBV27
CASSAGKGFLNTEAFF | TGTGCCAGCAGTGCAGGGAAGGGGTTTTTGAACACTGAAGCTTTCTTT | - | TRBJ1-1 | - | TRBV6-1
CASSADRGPDNEQFF | TGTGCCAGCAGTGCCGACAGGGGGCCGGACAATGAGCAGTTCTTC | - | TRBJ2-1 | TRBD1 | TRBV2
CASSQVLSGRGPQYF | TGCGCCAGCAGCCAAGTACTTAGCGGGAGGGGCCCCCAGTACTTC | few | TRBJ2-5 | TRBD2 | TRBV4-1
CASSLRGGGSSNQPQHF | TGTGCCAGCAGCTTACGCGGGGGAGGGTCTAGCAATCAGCCCCAGCATTTT | - | TRBJ1-5 | - | TRBV7-2
CASNGELASYNEQFF | TGTGCCAGCAACGGGGAGCTAGCGTCTTACAATGAGCAGTTCTTC | - | TRBJ2-1 | - | TRBV13
CASSFVLAGGDLWETQYF | TGTGCCAGCAGCTTTGTACTAGCGGGAGGGGACTTGTGGGAGACCCAGTACTTC | - | TRBJ2-5 | TRBD2 | TRBV7-8
CASSPRRDSQADTQYF | TGTGCCAGCAGCCCCCGCCGGGACAGCCAAGCAGATACGCAGTATTTT | - | TRBJ2-3 | TRBD1 | TRBV11-2
CAAGESASRDEQYF | TGTGCCGCCGGGGAATCTGCTAGTCGCGACGAGCAGTACTTC | - | TRBJ2-7 | - | TRBV6-6
CASSSRGEQFF | TGCGCCAGCAGCTCAAGGGGGGAGCAGTTCTTC | - | TRBJ2-1 | - | TRBV5-1
CASSQDSSTEAFF | TGCGCCAGCAGCCAAGATTCTAGTACTGAAGCTTTCTTT | - | TRBJ1-1 | - | TRBV4-3
CASSSGLAKTYEQYF | TGTGCCAGCAGCTCCGGACTAGCGAAAACCTACGAGCAGTACTTC | - | TRBJ2-7 | TRBD2 | TRBV11-2